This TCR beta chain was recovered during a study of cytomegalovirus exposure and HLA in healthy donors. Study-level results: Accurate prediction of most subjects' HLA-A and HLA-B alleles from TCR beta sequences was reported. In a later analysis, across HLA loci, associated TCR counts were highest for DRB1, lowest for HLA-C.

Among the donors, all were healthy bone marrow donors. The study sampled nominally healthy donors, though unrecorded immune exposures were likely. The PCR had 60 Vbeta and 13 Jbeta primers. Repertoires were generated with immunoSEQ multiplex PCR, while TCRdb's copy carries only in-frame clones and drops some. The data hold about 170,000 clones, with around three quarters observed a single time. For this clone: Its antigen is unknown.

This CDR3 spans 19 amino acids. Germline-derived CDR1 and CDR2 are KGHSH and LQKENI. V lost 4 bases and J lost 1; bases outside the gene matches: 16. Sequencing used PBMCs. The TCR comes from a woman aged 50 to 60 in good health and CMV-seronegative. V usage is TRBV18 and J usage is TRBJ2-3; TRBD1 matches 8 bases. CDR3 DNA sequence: TGTGCCAGCTCACTACTAATATTTAGAGGACAGGGACGCACAGATACGCAGTATTTT. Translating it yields CASSLLIFRGQGRTDTQYF.